Below, 22 T cell receptor beta chains from the same sample are listed, as sequenced in a study of cytomegalovirus exposure and HLA in healthy donors. This PCR relied on a set of 60 Vbeta primers and 13 Jbeta primers. Measured with immunoSEQ multiplex PCR; TCRdb has only the in-frame clones, and not every one. Counted here are about 200,000 clones, approximately 79% occurring once; the ten biggest clones make up less than 2%. Sequenced input: PBMCs. The receptors were gathered from a man between 45 and 60 years old in good health and CMV-seronegative.

The rearrangement uses TRBV7-8 and TRBJ1-5, with D perhaps TRBD1 (5 bases). Trimming left V 6 bases short and J 4 bases short, with 13 bases between. CDR3 size: 14 residues. CDR1 is SGHVS and CDR2 is FQNEAQ in the germline V gene. The CDR3 loop reads CASSLVGANQPQHF. The CDR3 nucleotides are TGTGCCAGCAGTCTAGTAGGGGCAAATCAGCCCCAGCATTTT.

V is TRBV7-7 and J is TRBJ2-1; tentatively, D is TRBD2 (6 bases). Germline-derived CDR1 and CDR2 are SSHAT and FNYEAQ (reference sequence). Trimming left V 5 bases short and J 7 bases short, with 15 bases between. The CDR3 totals 14 residues. The CDR3 nucleotides are TGTGCCAGCAGCCCTAGCACTAGCAGGAATGAGCAGTTCTTC. Residues: CASSPSTSRNEQFF. The complete variable domain, with remaining parts taken from reference TRBV7-7 and TRBJ2-1, reads GAGVSQSPRYKVTKRGQDVTLRCDPISSHATLYWYQQALGQGPEFLTYFNYEAQPDKSGLPSDRFSAERPEGSISTLTIQRTEQRDSAMYRCASSPSTSRNEQFFGPGTRLTVL.

The chain links TRBV30 to TRBJ1-6; 8 nucleotides agree with TRBD1. CDR3 length: 16 residues. Germline V gene data show CDR1 as GTSNPN and CDR2 as SVGIG (reference sequence). Losses at the gene ends were 7 bases for V and 6 bases for J; bases not matched to a gene: 14. The CDR3 DNA reads as TGTGCCTCGGAACTGGGAAACAGGGGGTTTAATTCACCCCTCCACTTT. Its protein product is CASELGNRGFNSPLHF.

The chain employs TRBV5-4 and TRBJ1-1; D not certain. Between the trimmed V and J ends, which lost 3 bases and 10 bases, there was a span of 13 bases. Germline-derived CDR1 and CDR2 are SGHNT and YYREEE (reference sequence). The CDR3 length is 12 residues. This CDR3 reads CASSSPGRTAFF. The CDR3 DNA reads as TGTGCCAGCAGCTCACCGGGGAGGACAGCTTTCTTT.

This chain connects TRBV28 to TRBJ2-3; TRBD1 aligns across 9 bases. With V trimmed by 10 bases and J by 6 bases, 8 bases remained unmatched. The CDR3 length is 13 residues. Germline assignment: CDR1 MDHEN and CDR2 SYDVKM. The CDR3 DNA is TGTGCCATCACCACAGGGGGCGGCGATACGCAGTATTTT. This codes for CAITTGGGDTQYF.

Turning to this clone: Other DNA sequences within the sample encode an identical CDR3. This chain joins TRBV18 and TRBJ2-7, with D tentatively TRBD1 (5 bases). The length of the CDR3 is 15 residues. Trimming took 6 bases from V and 4 from J, leaving 19 bases between them. Germline V gene data show CDR1 as KGHSH and CDR2 as LQKENI. DNA for the CDR3: TGTGCCAGCTCGCTGGACCTGGGGCAGTATTACGAGCAGTACTTC. Its protein is CASSLDLGQYYEQYF.

The genes are TRBV9 and TRBJ2-2, with D unresolved. The CDR3 totals 13 residues. Per germline, CDR1 SGDLS and CDR2 YYNGEE. With 0 bases removed from V and 6 bases from J, the gap between germline ends came to 6 bases. This CDR3 is CASSVGGAGELFF. For the CDR3, the DNA is TGTGCCAGCAGCGTAGGCGGTGCCGGGGAGCTGTTTTTT. Filled out from reference TRBV9 and TRBJ2-2, the complete variable domain reads DSGVTQTPKHLITATGQRVTLRCSPRSGDLSVYWYQQSLDQGLQFLIQYYNGEERAKGNILERFSAQQFPDLHSELNLSSLELGDSALYFCASSVGGAGELFFGEGSRLTVL.

The genes are TRBV9 and TRBJ2-1; TRBD2 aligns across 10 bases. Germline assignment: CDR1 SGDLS and CDR2 YYNGEE. The CDR3 totals 14 residues. V lost 6 bases and J lost 5; bases outside the gene matches: 5. The CDR3, as DNA: TGTGCCAGCACCAGGACTAGCGGAAACAATGAGCAGTTCTTC. Its translation is CASTRTSGNNEQFF.

This clone was counted a single time. This chain uses TRBV6-5 with TRBJ1-5; maybe TRBD1 (5 bases). CDR1 and CDR2 from the germline V gene are MNHEY and SVGAGI. CDR3 size: 14 residues. V was pared by 6 bases and J by 3 bases, with 12 bases between. Here the CDR3 reads CASRAGGFNQPQHF. In nucleotides, the CDR3 is TGTGCCAGCAGGGCCGGGGGATTCAATCAGCCCCAGCATTTT.

This clone was found a few times. CDR3 sequence reads: CASSPRTGGQAGELFF. CDR3 coding DNA: TGTGCCAGCAGCCCGAGGACAGGGGGCCAGGCCGGGGAGCTGTTTTTT. The chain joins TRBV7-8 to TRBJ2-2; 11 bases align to TRBD1. This CDR3 is 16 amino acids long. V lost 5 bases to trimming and J lost 6 bases; unmatched junction nucleotides: 8. Germline lookup yields CDR1 SGHVS and CDR2 FQNEAQ.

The V and J genes are TRBV19 and TRBJ1-1; D is unclear. Germline values: CDR1 LNHDA, CDR2 SQIVND (reference sequence). The CDR3 has 15 amino acids. Trimming shortened V by 2 bases and J by 1 base, and 11 bases separated the two germline ends. CDR3 region: CASSILEDSNTEAFF. CDR3 coding DNA: TGTGCCAGTAGTATACTAGAGGACTCGAACACTGAAGCTTTCTTT.

In DNA, the CDR3 is TGCGCCAGCACCATTGGACAGTGGATAGCGAACACTGAAGCTTTCTTT. It is translated as CASTIGQWIANTEAFF. V and J are TRBV10-2 and TRBJ1-1; maybe TRBD1 (6 bases). V dropped 7 bases and J dropped 1 base, with 19 bases sitting between them. CDR3 size: 16 residues. Germline V CDR1 and CDR2: WSHSY, SAAADI.

To note about this clone: Distinct nucleotide sequences in the sample also encode this CDR3. The rearrangement joins TRBV5-1 to TRBJ2-7; D may be TRBD2 (6 bases). Deletions cut 7 bases from V and 2 bases from J, with 16 bases between. CDR1 SGHRS and CDR2 YFSETQ come from the germline V gene. The CDR3 runs 14 residues. The CDR3 is CASRLDPGAYEQYF. The DNA of the CDR3 is TGCGCCAGCCGACTGGATCCGGGGGCCTACGAGCAGTACTTC. Complete variable domain (other parts from reference TRBV5-1 and TRBJ2-7): KAGVTQTPRYLIKTRGQQVTLSCSPISGHRSVSWYQQTPGQGLQFLFEYFSETQRNKGNFPGRFSGRQFSNSRSEMNVSTLELGDSALYLCASRLDPGAYEQYFGPGTRLTVT.

The chain is built from TRBV13 and TRBJ2-1, with a possible D match to TRBD2 (6 bases). Germline assignment: CDR1 PRHDT and CDR2 FYEKMQ (reference sequence). The CDR3 is 14 residues long. Trimming pared 8 bases from V and 2 bases from J, leaving 13 bases between. In nucleotides, the CDR3 is TGTGCCAGCCGTCTGGGCGGGGCCTACAATGAGCAGTTCTTC. As protein: CASRLGGAYNEQFF.

This clone was found a few times. The chain combines TRBV7-3 with TRBJ2-2, with 9 bases lining up with TRBD1. The germline V gene has CDR1 SGHTA and CDR2 FQGTGA. The J segment lost 2 bases and the V segment lost 5 bases, leaving 3 bases of the junction unmatched. This CDR3 comprises 15 residues. The CDR3 is CASSPTGGNTGELFF. The CDR3, as DNA: TGTGCCAGCAGCCCGACAGGGGGAAACACCGGGGAGCTGTTTTTT. Together with reference TRBV7-3 and TRBJ2-2, the CDR3 gives the full variable domain: GAGVSQTPSNKVTEKGKYVELRCDPISGHTALYWYRQSLGQGPEFLIYFQGTGAADDSGLPNDRFFAVRPEGSVSTLKIQRTERGDSAVYLCASSPTGGNTGELFFGEGSRLTVL.

This clone was counted a single time. The rearrangement uses TRBV4-2 and TRBJ2-2; 10 bases fit TRBD1. CDR1 is LGHNA and CDR2 is YNFKEQ in the germline V gene. CDR3 length: 17 residues. V dropped 1 base and J dropped 2; count of bases not matched to a gene: 4. The CDR3 DNA follows: TGTGCCAGCAGCCAAGCTGGGACAGGGGCTAACACCGGGGAGCTGTTTTTT. Translation gives CASSQAGTGANTGELFF.

This clone was counted a single time. The V call is TRBV15, the J call TRBJ2-7; maybe TRBD2 (5 bases). V shed 7 bases and J shed 7 bases, with 23 bases lying between them. Germline CDR1 reads LNHNV; CDR2 reads YYDKDF (reference sequence). There are 15 residues in the CDR3. Here the CDR3 DNA reads TGTGCCACCACCGACGGCGGGCCTTTTCTTGGGGAGCAGTACTTC. Translated: CATTDGGPFLGEQYF. Together with reference TRBV15 and TRBJ2-7, the CDR3 gives the full variable domain: DAMVIQNPRYQVTQFGKPVTLSCSQTLNHNVMYWYQQKSSQAPKLLFHYYDKDFNNEADTPDNFQSRRPNTSFCFLDIRSPGLGDTAMYLCATTDGGPFLGEQYFGPGTRLTVT.

This clone was counted a single time. V is TRBV6-6 and J is TRBJ2-7, with D perhaps matching TRBD2 (5 bases). Germline V gives CDR1 MNHNY, CDR2 SVGAGI (reference sequence). V lost 6 bases to trimming and J lost 3 bases, with 15 bases between them. The CDR3 extends over 14 amino acids. Here the CDR3 DNA reads TGTGCCAGCAGGCCCACTAGTCAACTCTACGAGCAGTACTTC. The encoded protein is CASRPTSQLYEQYF.

The gene calls are TRBV6-5 and TRBJ2-5; the D gene is possibly TRBD2 (6 bases). The J call may be wrong; the DNA end is better matched by TRBJ2-7. The CDR3 covers 13 residues. Germline V gives CDR1 MNHEY, CDR2 SVGAGI. CDR3 residues: CASSPGLSYEQYF. The CDR3 nucleotides read TGTGCCAGCAGCCCGGGACTGTCCTACGAGCAGTACTTC.

This clone was counted between two and nine times. This chain connects TRBV28 to TRBJ2-5, with 11 bases matching TRBD2. This CDR3 has 16 amino acids. After removal of 5 bases from V and 5 bases from J, the junction contained 10 bases not matched to a gene. Germline CDR1 is MDHEN and CDR2 is SYDVKM. The CDR3 loop reads CASSPGTSGSLETQYF. DNA for the CDR3: TGTGCCAGCAGTCCCGGGACTAGCGGTTCCTTGGAGACCCAGTACTTC.

The table lists this clone with a few counts. This rearrangement joins TRBV6-5 to TRBJ1-1; D is possibly TRBD1 (5 bases). Germline CDR1 reads MNHEY; CDR2 reads SVGAGI. The CDR3 has 15 residues. Trimming removed 0 bases from V and 4 bases from J, with 12 bases in between. This chain's CDR3 is CASSYSPRVGTEAFF. In nucleotides, the CDR3 is TGTGCCAGCAGTTACTCACCCAGGGTTGGCACTGAAGCTTTCTTT.

V usage is TRBV27 and J usage is TRBJ2-5, with D possibly TRBD2 on 5 matching bases. The germline V gene has CDR1 MNHEY and CDR2 SMNVEV (reference sequence). The CDR3 contains 13 residues. V was shortened by 9 bases and J by 0 bases, with 11 bases between the two germline ends. In DNA, the CDR3 is TGTGCCAGTGACGAGGGCCACCAAGAGACCCAGTACTTC. Translation gives CASDEGHQETQYF.